Each of the 4 T cell receptor beta chains below was sequenced from the same sample in a study of cytomegalovirus exposure and HLA in healthy donors. The table came from immunoSEQ multiplex PCR; TCRdb's copy has only in-frame clones and leaves some out. The data hold 100,000 to 120,000 clones, with about nine tenths observed a single time. What was sequenced was PBMCs. These receptors came from a woman under 30 in good health and CMV-seronegative.

The chain couples TRBV6-5 to TRBJ1-1; D not certain. This CDR3 is built from 13 residues. Germline V gives CDR1 MNHEY, CDR2 SVGAGI. Trimming left V 0 bases short and J 6 bases short, with 8 bases between. The CDR3 DNA follows: TGTGCCAGCAGTTACTCCGGAGGCGCTGAAGCTTTCTTT. Translating it yields CASSYSGGAEAFF.

This sequence joins TRBV11-2 and TRBJ1-1; maybe TRBD1 (5 bases). V was shortened by 3 bases and J by 2 bases, with 13 bases between the two germline ends. The CDR3 is 15 amino acids. The germline CDR1 and CDR2 sequences are SGHAT and FQNNGV. The DNA of the CDR3 is TGTGCCAGCAGCTTCCCGACGGGGGGAAACACTGAAGCTTTCTTT. As protein: CASSFPTGGNTEAFF. Full variable domain (missing parts from reference TRBV11-2 and TRBJ1-1): EAGVAQSPRYKIIEKRQSVAFWCNPISGHATLYWYQQILGQGPKLLIQFQNNGVVDDSQLPKDRFSAERLKGVDSTLKIQPAKLEDSAVYLCASSFPTGGNTEAFFGQGTRLTVV.

This clone has a handful of counts. The chain employs TRBV6-5 and TRBJ2-7, with 10 positions matching TRBD2. Germline trimming cut 6 bases from V and 4 bases from J; bases unmatched to any gene: 6. The V gene's germline CDR1 is MNHEY and CDR2 SVGAGI. This CDR3 has 14 residues. For the CDR3, the DNA is TGTGCCAGCAGATCTAGCGGGAGCGATTACGAGCAGTACTTC. Protein sequence: CASRSSGSDYEQYF.

The chain uses TRBV29-1 and TRBJ1-1; D perhaps matches TRBD1 (5 bases). The V gene lost 3 bases and the J gene lost 0 bases, with 8 bases spanning the gap. This CDR3 spans 13 amino acids. The germline CDR1 and CDR2 sequences are SQVTM and ANQGSEA. The DNA of the CDR3 is TGCAGCGTTGACAGGGAATTGAACACTGAAGCTTTCTTT. Translated: CSVDRELNTEAFF.